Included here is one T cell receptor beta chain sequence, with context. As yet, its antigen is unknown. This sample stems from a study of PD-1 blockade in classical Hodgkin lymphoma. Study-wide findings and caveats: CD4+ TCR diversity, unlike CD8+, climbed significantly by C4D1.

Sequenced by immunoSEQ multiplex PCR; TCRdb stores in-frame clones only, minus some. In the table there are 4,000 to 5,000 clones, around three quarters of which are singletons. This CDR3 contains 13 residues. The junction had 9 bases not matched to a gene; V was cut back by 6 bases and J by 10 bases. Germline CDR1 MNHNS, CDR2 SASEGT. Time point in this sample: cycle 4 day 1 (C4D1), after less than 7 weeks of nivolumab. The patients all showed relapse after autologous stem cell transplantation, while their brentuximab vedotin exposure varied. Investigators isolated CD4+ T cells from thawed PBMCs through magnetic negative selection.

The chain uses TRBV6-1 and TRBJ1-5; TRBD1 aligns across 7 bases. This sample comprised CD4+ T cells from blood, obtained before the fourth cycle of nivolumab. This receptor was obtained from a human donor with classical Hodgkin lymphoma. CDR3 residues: CASRRDSWGPQHF. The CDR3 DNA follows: TGTGCCAGCAGGAGGGACAGCTGGGGACCCCAGCATTTT.